There are many counts of the clone carrying this T cell receptor (beta chain). The antigen remains undetermined. Quantitative 5'-RACE was performed with molecular barcodes, and it yielded the TCR beta libraries. Using its own MiXCR run on the 5' RACE reads, TCRdb lists one record per CDR3 protein. The sample has about 500,000 distinct CDR3 sequences; roughly 5.3% are singletons. The sample is drawn from a study of CD8 T cells in ankylosing spondylitis. Study-level results: Significant enrichment of disease-linked clones was reported in matched ankylosing spondylitis synovial fluid. Both synovial fluid and blood in reactive arthritis had previously been reported to carry some motif variants. Ankylosing spondylitis blood appeared to carry a characteristic TCR beta motif of several highly homologous variants.

V gave up 2 bases and J gave up 6 bases, with 11 bases separating them. The CDR3 contains 14 residues. Germline V lookup: CDR1 MNHEY, CDR2 SVGEGT. The clonotype originates from a male donor with ankylosing spondylitis. The chain has TRBV6-2 or TRBV6-3 and TRBJ1-5; D might be TRBD1 (5 bases). Sequenced input: blood, either unsorted or a sorted T cell fraction (not recorded which). CDR3 protein: CASSYGTVGQPQHF. The CDR3 DNA is TGTGCCAGCAGTTACGGGACGGTCGGTCAGCCCCAGCATTTT.